Described below is a single TCR beta chain sequence and its context. The antigen is unknown. The data are from a study of T-cell memory formation after mild COVID-19. Study-wide points: CD4+ clones that contracted lay mainly in CM and EM; CD8+ ones lay in EMRA. SARS-CoV-2 specificity was not confirmed for second-wave clones peaking on day 37. Pre-infection memory carried some responding clones, suggesting that cross-reactive memory joined.

From 5'RACE with constant-segment primers came TCR alpha and TCR beta cDNA libraries that carried sample barcodes and UMIs. TCRdb reprocessed the 5' RACE reads via MiXCR and lists one record per CDR3 protein. This table has 210,000 or so distinct CDR3 sequences, about 16% appearing once. The CDR3 spans 16 residues. V lost 4 bases and J lost 3; bases outside the gene matches: 6. CDR1 KGHDR and CDR2 SFDVKD come from the germline V gene. The specimen sequenced was PBMCs or a T cell subset sorted from them (not recorded which). This clonotype originated in an adult woman who had mild COVID-19 (a few samples of this study predate the infection). Cell type and time point are not known. The V gene is TRBV24-1, the J gene TRBJ2-3; TRBD2 matches 10 bases. DNA of the CDR3: TGTGCCACCAGTGAGCTGAGCGGGGGGGCAACAGATACGCAGTATTTT. Translated, it gives CATSELSGGATDTQYF.